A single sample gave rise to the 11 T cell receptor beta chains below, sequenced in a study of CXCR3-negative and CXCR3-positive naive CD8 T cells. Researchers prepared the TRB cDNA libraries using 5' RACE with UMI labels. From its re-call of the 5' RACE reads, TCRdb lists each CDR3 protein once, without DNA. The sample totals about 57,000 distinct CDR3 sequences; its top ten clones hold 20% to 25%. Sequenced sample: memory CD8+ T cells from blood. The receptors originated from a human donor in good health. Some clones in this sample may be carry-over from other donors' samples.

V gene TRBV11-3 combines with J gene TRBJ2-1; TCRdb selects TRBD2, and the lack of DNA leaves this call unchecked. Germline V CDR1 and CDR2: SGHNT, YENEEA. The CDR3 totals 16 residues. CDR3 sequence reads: CASSLAGSGSRDEQFF.

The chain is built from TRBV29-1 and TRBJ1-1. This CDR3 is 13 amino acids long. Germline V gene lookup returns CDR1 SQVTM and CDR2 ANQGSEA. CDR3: CSASGLPNTEAFF.

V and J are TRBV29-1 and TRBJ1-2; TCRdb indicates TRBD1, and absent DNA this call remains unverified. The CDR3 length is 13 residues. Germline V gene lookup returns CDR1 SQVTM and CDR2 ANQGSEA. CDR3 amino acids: CSVDPGDRAGYTF. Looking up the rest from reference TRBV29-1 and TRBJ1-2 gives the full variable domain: SAVISQKPSRDICQRGTSLTIQCQVDSQVTMMFWYRQQPGQSLTLIATANQGSEATYESGFVIDKFPISRPNLTFSTLTVSNMSPEDSSIYLCSVDPGDRAGYTFGSGTRLTVV.

Here the CDR3 reads CASSPYLAGTNEKLFF. V and J are TRBV5-1 and TRBJ1-4; with no DNA, the TCRdb D assignment of TRBD1 cannot be verified. Germline V gene sequence: CDR1 SGHRS, CDR2 YFSETQ. The CDR3 runs to 16 residues.

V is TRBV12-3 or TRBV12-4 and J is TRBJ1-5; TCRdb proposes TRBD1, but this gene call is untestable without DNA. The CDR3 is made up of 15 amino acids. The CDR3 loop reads CASSPGQGLNQPQHF.

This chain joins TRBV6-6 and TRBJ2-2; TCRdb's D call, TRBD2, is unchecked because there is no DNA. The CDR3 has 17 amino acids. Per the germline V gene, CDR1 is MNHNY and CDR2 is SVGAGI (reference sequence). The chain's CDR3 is CASSPSRLAGGTGELFF.

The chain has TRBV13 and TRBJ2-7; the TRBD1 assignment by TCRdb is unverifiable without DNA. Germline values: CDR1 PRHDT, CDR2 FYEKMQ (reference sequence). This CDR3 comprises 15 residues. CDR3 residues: CASSPNRGETGEQYF.

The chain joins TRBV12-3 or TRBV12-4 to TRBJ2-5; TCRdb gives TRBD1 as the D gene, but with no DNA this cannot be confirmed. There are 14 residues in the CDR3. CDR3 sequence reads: CASSPGQGLETQYF.

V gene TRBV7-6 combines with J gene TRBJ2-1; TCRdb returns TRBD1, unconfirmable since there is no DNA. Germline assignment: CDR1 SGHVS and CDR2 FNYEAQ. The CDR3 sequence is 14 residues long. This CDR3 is CASSPLGSYNEQFF.

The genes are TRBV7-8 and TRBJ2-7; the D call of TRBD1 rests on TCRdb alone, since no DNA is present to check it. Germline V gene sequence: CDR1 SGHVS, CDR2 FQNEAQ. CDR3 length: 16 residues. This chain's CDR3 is CASSQRSDRGFYEQYF.

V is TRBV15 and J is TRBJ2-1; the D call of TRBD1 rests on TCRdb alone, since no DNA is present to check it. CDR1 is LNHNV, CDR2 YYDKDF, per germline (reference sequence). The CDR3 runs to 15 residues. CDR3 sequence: CATSPRTGGYNEQFF.